These T cell receptor beta chains were read from a single sample in a study of regulatory T cells in long-lasting Graves disease. MiXCR was run by TCRdb on the multiplex PCR reads, yielding one entry per CDR3 protein. In the table there are over 500,000 distinct CDR3 sequences, 15% to 20% of which are singletons. The sample was also linked to a second study, of T cells in Graves' hyperthyroidism and ophthalmopathy.

The material sequenced was peripheral blood mononuclear cells (PBMCs), taken at new diagnosis, from a patient treated with antithyroid drugs. The receptors derive from a woman between 25 and 40 years old with Graves disease. The CDR3 runs from the conserved cysteine through the conserved F or W. Fields, in order: D gene, clone size, V gene, J gene, CDR3 protein, CDR3 DNA. D genes are given only for firm matches. Only part of the rows carry a size: once, few, many, or a class if the clone is expanded.

TRBD2	many	TRBV11-2	TRBJ2-1	CASSLGLAGVEQFF	TGTGCCAGCAGCCTAGGACTAGCGGGAGTTGAGCAGTTCTTC
-	few	TRBV3-1	TRBJ1-6	CASSQGGGPLHF	TGTGCCAGCAGCCAAGGGGGTGGACCCCTCCACTTT
-	-	TRBV5-1	TRBJ2-5	CASSLHEETQYF	TGCGCCAGCAGCTTACACGAAGAGACCCAGTACTTC
-	many	TRBV6-5	TRBJ2-3	CASSSLTAVTDTQYF	TGTGCCAGCAGTTCCCTGACAGCCGTCACAGATACGCAGTATTTT
TRBD1	many	TRBV6-5	TRBJ1-1	CASSYGETGSLEAFF	TGTGCCAGCAGTTACGGGGAGACAGGGAGCCTAGAGGCTTTCTTT
TRBD1	-	TRBV27	TRBJ2-7	CASRPTRTGSYEQYF	TGTGCCAGCAGGCCAACCCGGACAGGCTCCTACGAGCAGTACTTC
-	many	TRBV7-2	TRBJ1-2	CASSLTPSGGYTF	TGTGCCAGCAGCCTCACCCCTTCCGGGGGCTACACCTTC
TRBD2	few	TRBV10-3	TRBJ2-7	CAISDFSSGSAYEQYF	TGTGCCATCAGTGATTTTTCTAGCGGGAGCGCGTACGAGCAGTACTTC
-	many	TRBV20-1	TRBJ2-6	CSASSAWTAARGANVLTF	TGCAGTGCTAGTTCTGCTTGGACAGCCGCTCGGGGGGCCAACGTCCTGACTTTC
-	-	TRBV20-1	TRBJ1-1	CSAQGGGTLVNTEAFF	TGCAGTGCTCAAGGGGGGGGGACACTAGTAAACACTGAAGCTTTCTTT
-	many	TRBV27	TRBJ2-2	CASKGRGGDTGELFF	TGTGCCAGCAAAGGAAGGGGTGGTGACACCGGGGAGCTGTTTTTT
TRBD1	-	TRBV30	TRBJ2-3	CAWSLRDRGPDTQYF	TGTGCCTGGAGTCTCCGGGACAGGGGGCCCGATACGCAGTATTTT
TRBD1	few	TRBV19	TRBJ2-7	CASSGHRGVGEQYF	TGTGCCAGTAGTGGACACAGGGGTGTGGGGGAGCAGTACTTC
TRBD2	-	TRBV6-2/TRBV6-3	TRBJ2-4	CASIGKRGLTKNIQYF	TGTGCCAGCATAGGGAAGCGGGGTTTGACCAAAAACATTCAGTACTTC
-	many	TRBV20-1	TRBJ1-1	CSARDPSAAGGTEAFF	TGCAGTGCTAGAGATCCGTCTGCAGCGGGGGGGACTGAAGCTTTCTTT
-	few	TRBV10-3	TRBJ2-7	CAISEGGTYYEQYF	TGTGCCATCAGTGAAGGGGGGACATACTACGAGCAGTACTTC
-	-	TRBV11-2	TRBJ1-5	CASSRDGLSNQPQHF	TGTGCCAGCAGTCGGGACGGCCTCAGCAATCAGCCCCAGCATTTT
-	-	TRBV18	TRBJ2-5	CASSQNTGRETQYF	TGTGCCAGCTCACAAAACACGGGGCGGGAGACCCAGTACTTC
TRBD2	many	TRBV7-2	TRBJ2-7	CASSLTSGGGPYEQYF	TGTGCCAGCAGCTTAACTAGCGGGGGTGGCCCCTACGAGCAGTACTTC
-	many	TRBV7-2	TRBJ2-1	CASSFFVVGFAIEQFF	TGTGCCAGCAGCTTTTTTGTCGTTGGATTTGCAATTGAGCAGTTCTTC
TRBD2	many	TRBV7-2	TRBJ2-7	CASSSMLAGVSEQYF	TGTGCCAGCAGCTCAATGCTAGCGGGAGTAAGCGAGCAGTACTTC
TRBD2	few	TRBV11-3	TRBJ2-1	CASSLLGGGLIGYNEQFF	TGTGCCAGCAGCTTATTGGGGGGGGGACTCATCGGCTACAATGAGCAGTTCTTC
TRBD2	-	TRBV5-1	TRBJ2-7	CASSLEVAGGEQYF	TGCGCCAGCAGCTTGGAAGTGGCGGGGGGGGAGCAGTACTTC
TRBD2	few	TRBV10-3	TRBJ2-3	CAISMGREYADTQYF	TGTGCCATCAGTATGGGGCGGGAGTACGCAGATACGCAGTATTTT
TRBD1	-	TRBV5-6	TRBJ1-6	CASRITPGQGGALHF	TGTGCCAGCAGAATTACTCCGGGACAGGGAGGCGCCCTCCACTTT
-	-	TRBV20-1	TRBJ1-3	CSGQGDSGNTIYF	TGCAGTGGCCAGGGCGACTCTGGAAACACCATATATTTT
TRBD2	-	TRBV19	TRBJ2-7	CASSLLAGAGYEQYF	TGTGCCAGTAGTCTACTAGCGGGAGCGGGGTACGAGCAGTACTTC
TRBD1	-	TRBV10-2	TRBJ2-7	CASSAGGTETGDLEQYF	TGCGCCAGCAGTGCCGGGGGTACTGAGACAGGGGATCTCGAGCAGTACTTC
-	-	TRBV12-3/TRBV12-4	TRBJ2-7	CASSLTFPGYEQYF	TGTGCCAGCAGTTTAACATTCCCCGGCTACGAGCAGTACTTC
-	few	TRBV28	TRBJ2-7	CASSPTSTGLFTYEQYF	TGTGCCAGCAGCCCCACCTCGACAGGTCTCTTCACCTACGAGCAGTACTTC
-	-	TRBV5-6	TRBJ2-1	CASSLAGTALDEQFF	TGTGCCAGCAGCTTGGCGGGGACGGCCTTGGATGAGCAGTTCTTC
TRBD1	many	TRBV6-1	TRBJ2-5	CASSAGTAKETQYF	TGTGCCAGCAGTGCCGGGACAGCGAAAGAGACCCAGTACTTC
TRBD1	-	TRBV5-6	TRBJ2-5	CASGPGQGLWETQYF	TGTGCCAGCGGTCCGGGACAGGGGCTATGGGAGACCCAGTACTTC
TRBD2	-	TRBV7-2	TRBJ2-2	CASSARLAGGLSTGELFF	TGTGCCAGCAGCGCCAGACTAGCGGGAGGATTGTCCACCGGGGAGCTGTTTTTT
-	-	TRBV3-1	TRBJ2-5	CASSQESEQETRYF	TGTGCCAGCAGCCAAGAGTCAGAGCAAGAGACCCGGTACTTC
-	many	TRBV5-6	TRBJ1-5	CASSLSAQPQHF	TGTGCCAGCAGCTTGTCGGCTCAGCCCCAGCATTTT
TRBD1	-	TRBV6-4	TRBJ1-2	CASSPGQGGVVSYGYTF	TGTGCCAGCAGCCCGGGACAGGGGGGAGTGGTTTCCTATGGCTACACCTTC
TRBD2	-	TRBV7-9	TRBJ2-7	CASSLTGGDAYEQYF	TGTGCCAGCAGCTTAACGGGAGGGGACGCCTACGAGCAGTACTTC
-	many	TRBV3-1	TRBJ1-1	CASSRTAYSMNTEAFF	TGTGCCAGCAGCCGGACCGCTTACTCGATGAACACTGAAGCTTTCTTT
-	many	TRBV30	TRBJ1-1	CARSGRMNTEAFF	TGTGCCCGGTCCGGACGGATGAACACTGAAGCTTTCTTT
-	-	TRBV5-4	TRBJ1-1	CASSLLQAVNTEAFF	TGTGCCAGCAGCCTCCTCCAGGCGGTGAACACTGAAGCTTTCTTT
-	many	TRBV30	TRBJ2-7	CAWSVAGYYEQYF	TGTGCCTGGAGTGTGGCGGGTTACTACGAGCAGTACTTC
-	many	TRBV7-2	TRBJ1-5	CASSVRQNQPQHF	TGTGCCAGCAGCGTTCGCCAGAATCAGCCCCAGCATTTT
TRBD1	few	TRBV28	TRBJ1-2	CASSRGGGTGGTEGYTF	TGTGCCAGCAGCCGGGGGGGGGGGACAGGGGGCACAGAAGGCTACACCTTC
-	many	TRBV6-1	TRBJ1-2	CASRLDRANYGYTF	TGTGCCAGCCGCCTGGACAGAGCTAACTATGGCTACACCTTC
TRBD1	many	TRBV2	TRBJ1-6	CASIGQGDSPLHF	TGTGCCAGCATTGGACAGGGCGATTCACCCCTCCACTTT
TRBD2	few	TRBV5-1	TRBJ2-3	CASSPLLAGGKTSTDTQYF	TGCGCCAGCAGCCCCCTACTAGCGGGAGGGAAAACTAGCACAGATACGCAGTATTTT
-	-	TRBV19	TRBJ2-2	CASTRPPNTGELFF	TGTGCCAGTACTCGGCCCCCGAACACCGGGGAGCTGTTTTTT
-	few	TRBV24-1	TRBJ2-2	CATSDLPRGTGELFF	TGTGCCACCAGTGATTTACCCAGGGGCACCGGGGAGCTGTTTTTT
-	few	TRBV29-1	TRBJ2-3	CSVRLTSTDTQYF	TGCAGCGTTCGGCTAACTAGCACAGATACGCAGTATTTT
-	many	TRBV7-2	TRBJ1-1	CASSFGLRRANTEAFF	TGTGCCAGCAGCTTTGGGTTACGGAGGGCGAATACTGAAGCTTTCTTT
-	-	TRBV12-3/TRBV12-4	TRBJ1-1	CASSLLRPTKAFF	TGTGCCAGCAGTTTGCTCCGGCCCACAAAGGCTTTCTTT
TRBD1	many	TRBV6-2/TRBV6-3	TRBJ1-1	CASRYRFPTGALWTEAFF	TGTGCCAGCAGATATAGGTTCCCGACAGGGGCCCTATGGACTGAAGCTTTCTTT
-	many	TRBV2	TRBJ2-5	CASRWETQYF	TGTGCCAGCAGGTGGGAGACCCAGTACTTC
TRBD2	many	TRBV18	TRBJ2-7	CASSPRLAARYEQYF	TGTGCCAGCTCACCTCGACTAGCGGCTCGGTACGAGCAGTACTTC
TRBD2	few	TRBV14	TRBJ2-1	CASSQVGASGRVDEQFF	TGTGCCAGCAGCCAAGTAGGGGCTAGCGGGAGAGTCGATGAGCAGTTCTTC
-	many	TRBV3-1	TRBJ1-5	CASSQVGSTLPQHF	TGTGCCAGCAGCCAAGTAGGGAGCACGCTGCCCCAGCATTTT
-	many	TRBV7-8	TRBJ1-1	CASSLARIITRRDEAFF	TGTGCCAGCAGCTTAGCAAGAATAATCACCCGGCGAGATGAAGCTTTCTTT
TRBD1	few	TRBV19	TRBJ1-4	CASSGTGVEKLFF	TGTGCCAGTAGTGGGACAGGGGTTGAAAAACTGTTTTTT
TRBD2	-	TRBV5-1	TRBJ2-1	CASSLLAGGPQEQFF	TGCGCCAGCAGCTTACTAGCGGGAGGGCCCCAGGAGCAGTTCTTC